Below, 17 T cell receptor beta chains from the same sample are listed, as sequenced in a study of identical twins. TCRdb ran MiXCR on the 5' RACE reads and lists one entry per CDR3 protein. The table lists 1.5 million to 2 million distinct CDR3 sequences, less than 35% of them singletons. The sequenced sample consisted of cord blood. The receptors were gathered from a newborn girl in good health.

Regarding this clonotype: In this CDR3 the conserved last residue, phenylalanine or tryptophan, is missing, so a read error is likely. CDR3 sequence: CASASGGSYNEQFV. The CDR3 DNA sequence: TGTGCCAGCGCTAGCGGGGGCTCCTACAATGAGCAGTTCGTC. This chain uses TRBV9 with TRBJ2-1, with 10 bases lining up with TRBD2. Germline assignment: CDR1 SGDLS and CDR2 YYNGEE. After removal of 7 bases from V and 0 bases from J, the junction contained 1 base not matched to a gene. The CDR3 covers 14 residues.

The sample holds a few counts of this clonotype. With a much larger clone just one base away, this may be a read error. V and J are TRBV29-1 and TRBJ2-1; 10 nucleotides agree with TRBD2. The last part of the DNA fits TRBJ2-7 better; the J call may be wrong. This CDR3 contains 13 residues. Germline assignment: CDR1 SQVTM and CDR2 ANQGSEA. The CDR3 nucleotides read TGCAGCGTTGCTAGCGGGAGTTACAATGAGCAGTACTTC. It translates to CSVASGSYNEQYF.

This clonotype was seen at least ten times. The chain joins TRBV28 to TRBJ2-7; 7 nucleotides line up with TRBD1. The CDR3 is 15 amino acids. Trimming took 5 bases from V and 0 from J; bases not matched to a gene: 7. Germline CDR1 MDHEN, CDR2 SYDVKM. CDR3 nucleotides: TGTGCCAGCAGTCCATCGGGACAGACCTCCTACGAGCAGTACTTC. It specifies CASSPSGQTSYEQYF.

V and J are TRBV5-1 and TRBJ2-1; TRBD2 matches 10 bases. The J call may be mistaken, given a closer DNA end match to TRBJ2-7. This CDR3 has 17 residues. The V gene's germline CDR1 is SGHRS and CDR2 YFSETQ. The CDR3 region has the DNA TGCGCCAGCACGAAAGCGGGAGGGCCCCTCTTTTACAATGAGCAGTACTTC. This codes for CASTKAGGPLFYNEQYF.

Worth noting for this clonotype: A much more abundant neighbour one base away suggests this may be a read error. The rearrangement joins TRBV12-3 or TRBV12-4 to TRBJ2-7; the D is unclear. The DNA end lines up better with TRBJ2-4; the J call may be wrong. CDR3 length equals 11 residues. The CDR3 DNA is TGTGCCGCCTCTATAACTAACATTCAGTACTTC. It yields the protein CAASITNIQYF.

The chain links TRBV5-6 to TRBJ2-3; perhaps TRBD2 as D (7 bases). Germline-derived CDR1 and CDR2 are SGHDT and YYEEEE. The CDR3 totals 17 residues. The V gene lost 1 base and the J gene lost 6 bases, with 21 bases spanning the gap. The CDR3 region has the DNA TGTGCCAGCAGCTTGTACGGGGGGCGCGTTGCGAGCGATACGCAGTATTTT. This sequence encodes CASSLYGGRVASDTQYF.

The sample holds a few counts of this clonotype. CDR3 protein: CATRQAQETQYF. CDR3 bases: TGTGCCACCAGACAGGCACAAGAGACCCAGTACTTC. The V call is TRBV24-1, the J call TRBJ2-5; the D gene is possibly TRBD1 (5 bases). V was pared by 7 bases and J by 2 bases, with 7 bases between. There are 12 residues in the CDR3. Germline values: CDR1 KGHDR, CDR2 SFDVKD.

The chain couples TRBV6-1 to TRBJ2-6, with D perhaps TRBD1 (5 bases). Trimming left V 6 bases short and J 0 bases short, with 9 bases between. Germline assignment: CDR1 MNHNS and CDR2 SASEGT. The CDR3 is 15 amino acids. The CDR3 DNA reads as TGTGCCAGCAGGGCAGGGATCTCTGGGGCCAACGTCCTGACTTTC. It specifies CASRAGISGANVLTF.

This clonotype has more than one count but fewer than ten. The J gene is TRBJ1-1, the V gene TRBV5-1; D call uncertain. Germline CDR1 is SGHRS and CDR2 is YFSETQ. V lost 0 bases and J lost 3, with 12 bases in between. The length of the CDR3 is 15 residues. The CDR3, as DNA: TGCGCCAGCAGCTTGGGTCGGGGTCCGGACACTGAAGCTTTCTTT. It translates to CASSLGRGPDTEAFF. The entire variable domain, with the rest obtained from reference TRBV5-1 and TRBJ1-1, is as follows: KAGVTQTPRYLIKTRGQQVTLSCSPISGHRSVSWYQQTPGQGLQFLFEYFSETQRNKGNFPGRFSGRQFSNSRSEMNVSTLELGDSALYLCASSLGRGPDTEAFFGQGTRLTVV.

The chain joins TRBV5-6 to TRBJ2-1; perhaps TRBD1 as D (5 bases). The germline V gene has CDR1 SGHDT and CDR2 YYEEEE. This CDR3 is 15 amino acids long. Trimming left V 2 bases short and J 3 bases short, with 12 bases between. This chain's CDR3 is CASSFRDSLYNEQFF. CDR3 DNA: TGTGCCAGCAGCTTTCGCGACAGCCTCTACAATGAGCAGTTCTTC.

V gene TRBV5-8 combines with J gene TRBJ1-2; D not resolved. Trimming removed 0 bases at V and 7 bases at J, with 7 bases between. The CDR3 is made up of 12 amino acids. The germline gives CDR1 SGHTS, CDR2 YDEGEE. The CDR3 DNA reads as TGTGCCAGCAGCTTGGGATCTTTTGGCTACACCTTC. It translates to CASSLGSFGYTF.

The CDR3 protein is CASRPPGTGIGGYTF. The CDR3 DNA is TGTGCCAGCAGACCACCCGGGACAGGGATTGGTGGCTACACCTTC. J is TRBJ1-2 and V is TRBV27, with 9 bases aligning to TRBD1. V shed 6 bases and J 7 bases; nucleotides not matched to a gene: 12. CDR1 is MNHEY, CDR2 SMNVEV, per germline (reference sequence). The CDR3 runs to 15 residues.

On this clonotype: This sequence may be a read error, since a much larger clone differs from it by one base. The J gene is TRBJ1-5, the V gene TRBV4-2; 7 bases line up with TRBD1. The ends lost 5 bases at V and 6 bases at J; junction bases unmatched: 4. The length of the CDR3 is 13 residues. Germline V gene data show CDR1 as LGHNA and CDR2 as YNFKEQ. The CDR3 DNA sequence: TGTGCCAGCAGCGGGACAGAAAGTCAGCCCCAGCATTTT. This codes for CASSGTESQPQHF.

CDR3 region: CASSVVLAGTEQYF. The CDR3 DNA sequence: TGTGCCAGCAGCGTAGTTTTAGCGGGTACCGAGCAGTACTTC. The gene calls are TRBV9 and TRBJ2-7; 7 bases match TRBD2. CDR1 is SGDLS and CDR2 is YYNGEE in the germline V gene. Germline trimming cut 0 bases from V and 6 bases from J; bases unmatched to any gene: 6. The CDR3 loop spans 14 amino acids.

This clonotype was counted between two and nine times. This rearrangement joins TRBV4-2 to TRBJ2-3, with D maybe TRBD1 (6 bases). Trimming cost V 0 bases and J 2 bases, with 12 bases left between them. CDR3 length equals 16 residues. Germline V gene sequence: CDR1 LGHNA, CDR2 YNFKEQ. CDR3 sequence: CASSQEPGHNTDTQYF. For the CDR3, the DNA is TGTGCCAGCAGCCAAGAACCGGGACACAACACAGATACGCAGTATTTT.

This clonotype was detected only a few times. The chain employs TRBV20-1 and TRBJ1-1; possible D gene TRBD1, 6 bases. V was trimmed by 2 bases and J by 5 bases, leaving 12 bases between them. Germline CDR1 and CDR2: DFQATT and SNEGSKA (reference sequence). The CDR3 runs to 13 residues. The CDR3 sequence is CSARRGEGTEAFF. The CDR3 DNA reads as TGCAGTGCTAGAAGGGGGGAGGGAACTGAAGCTTTCTTT.

V usage is TRBV5-4 and J usage is TRBJ2-5; TRBD2 matches 11 bases. The CDR3 length is 15 residues. CDR1 is SGHNT and CDR2 is YYREEE in the germline V gene (reference sequence). Trimming took 3 bases from V and 11 from J; bases not matched to a gene: 12. The CDR3 DNA sequence: TGTGCCAGCAGCTGGGGTCTAGCGGGAGGAAGGCAGCAGTACTTC. Amino acids: CASSWGLAGGRQQYF.